This T cell receptor beta chain derives from a study of cytomegalovirus exposure and HLA in healthy donors. Primers included in the PCR were 60 Vbeta and 13 Jbeta primers. This table comes from immunoSEQ multiplex PCR, and its TCRdb copy is limited to in-frame clones, with some not included. The repertoire holds about 160,000 clones, with 65% to 85% as singletons. Germline V gene data show CDR1 as SEHNR and CDR2 as FQNEAQ (reference sequence). The CDR3 loop spans 14 amino acids. V lost 6 bases to trimming and J lost 2 bases, with 11 bases between them. The sequenced sample was PBMCs. This sequence joins TRBV7-9 and TRBJ2-1; D call uncertain. The TCR was taken from a man aged 40-50 years in good health and CMV-seropositive. CDR3 DNA sequence: TGTGCCAGCAGTGACTTCCCCACCTACAATGAGCAGTTCTTC. Protein: CASSDFPTYNEQFF.